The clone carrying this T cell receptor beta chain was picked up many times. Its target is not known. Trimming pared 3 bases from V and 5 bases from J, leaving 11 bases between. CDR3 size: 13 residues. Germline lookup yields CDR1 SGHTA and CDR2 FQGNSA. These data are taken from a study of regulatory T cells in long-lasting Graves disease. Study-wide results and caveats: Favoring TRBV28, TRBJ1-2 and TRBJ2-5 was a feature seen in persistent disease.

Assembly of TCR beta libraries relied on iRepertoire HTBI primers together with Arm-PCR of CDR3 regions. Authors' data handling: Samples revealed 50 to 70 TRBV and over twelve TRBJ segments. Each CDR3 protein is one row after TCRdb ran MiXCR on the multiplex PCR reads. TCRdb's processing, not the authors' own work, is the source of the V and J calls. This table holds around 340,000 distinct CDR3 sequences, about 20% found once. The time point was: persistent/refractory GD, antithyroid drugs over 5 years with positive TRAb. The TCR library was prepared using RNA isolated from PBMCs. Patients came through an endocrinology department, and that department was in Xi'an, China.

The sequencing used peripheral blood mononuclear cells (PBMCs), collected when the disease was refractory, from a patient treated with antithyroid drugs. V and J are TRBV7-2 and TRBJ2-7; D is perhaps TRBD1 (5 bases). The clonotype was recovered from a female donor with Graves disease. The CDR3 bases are TGTGCCAGCAGCTTGGGCAGGGTAAACGAGCAGTACTTC. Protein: CASSLGRVNEQYF.